This T cell receptor (beta chain) originates from a study of Ad26.COV2.S vaccination and SARS-CoV-2 variants. As to treatment: over 15 received Ad26.COV2.S at low or high dose, single or two shots; 5 received placebo; per-sample allocation not given. Samples were taken on day 63 after the first vaccine or placebo injection. It was Wuhan-strain SARS-CoV-2 spike that the Ad26 vaccine vector expressed. Trimming left V 2 bases short and J 0 bases short, with 8 bases between. The CDR3 covers 14 residues. Germline lookup yields CDR1 MNHEY and CDR2 SVGAGI. In regard to this clone: Its antigen is not known. This specimen includes other DNA sequences encoding the same CDR3.

Overall study results and limits: Quantification of TCR breadth and depth may have yielded underestimates of total T cell responses.

The protocol was immunoSEQ multiplex PCR, while the TCRdb copy is restricted to in-frame clones and leaves out a portion. This sample has hundreds of thousands of clones, with roughly nine tenths found just once. V gene TRBV6-5 combines with J gene TRBJ2-7; no clear D gene. This TCR derives from a person between 18 and 65 years old who received the Ad26.COV2.S COVID-19 vaccine or a placebo. The material sequenced was peripheral blood, taken in a trial of Ad26.COV2.S vaccine versus placebo. The CDR3 here is CASSYSSPSYEQYF. Written as DNA, the CDR3 is TGTGCCAGCAGTTACAGCTCCCCCTCCTACGAGCAGTACTTC.